Sequencing of this TCR beta chain was carried out in a study of cytomegalovirus exposure and HLA in healthy donors. The PCR contained 60 Vbeta and 13 Jbeta primers. TCRdb keeps only in-frame clones here, not all; method: immunoSEQ multiplex PCR. The data contain roughly 180,000 clones, around four fifths of them seen just once; the ten biggest clones take up approximately 1.3%. The V gene's germline CDR1 is SGHNT and CDR2 YYREEE (reference sequence). This CDR3 contains 15 residues. The V end was cut by 3 bases, the J end by 4 bases, with 14 bases between. The sequenced sample was PBMCs. The chain recombines TRBV5-4 with TRBJ1-3; maybe TRBD1 (6 bases). The sequence derives from a young man in good health and CMV-seronegative. As DNA, the CDR3 is TGTGCCAGCAGCTCGCAGTGGGGGGGCGGAAACACCATATATTTT. Protein product: CASSSQWGGGNTIYF. Full variable domain (rest looked up from reference TRBV5-4 and TRBJ1-3): ETGVTQSPTHLIKTRGQQVTLRCSSQSGHNTVSWYQQALGQGPQFIFQYYREEENGRGNFPPRFSGLQFPNYSSELNVNALELDDSALYLCASSSQWGGGNTIYFGEGSWLTVV.